One and the same sample provided the 22 T cell receptor beta chains below, sequenced in a study of response to subunit inactivated influenza vaccine listed by TCRdb under 2018. Libraries were made using RT-PCR. Sequenced on an Illumina HiSeq 2500. TCRdb ran its own pipeline on the public reads, namely fastp trimming at Q25 and MiXCR clone calling, and kept in-frame beta chains. A single entry per CDR3 protein holds the most common genes and DNA from its merged rows. This sample gives 700,000 to 900,000 distinct CDR3 sequences in total; less than 25% of them show up just once. The ten largest clones represent about 10% of the sample. The material sequenced was PBMCs from blood, taken 5 to 6 days after vaccination. These receptors were taken from a man between 50 and 59 years old who received an inactivated influenza vaccine. Donor details come from another sample of the same person, matched by shared clones.

V is TRBV6-5 and J is TRBJ1-2; a possible D gene is TRBD1 (6 bases). V was cut by 1 base and J by 7 bases, with 13 bases left in between. The CDR3 extends over 14 amino acids. Germline lookup yields CDR1 MNHEY and CDR2 SVGAGI. The CDR3, as DNA: TGTGCCAGCAGTTACTTACAGGGAAGATCTGGCTACACCTTC. It codes for CASSYLQGRSGYTF.

CDR3 protein: CASSRPQGATEAFF. Written as DNA, the CDR3 is TGTGCCAGCAGTCGTCCCCAGGGGGCCACTGAAGCTTTCTTT. The gene calls are TRBV6-2 or TRBV6-3 and TRBJ1-1; 8 bases agree with TRBD1. This CDR3 has 14 amino acids. Germline CDR1 reads MNHEY; CDR2 reads SVGEGT. V shed 5 bases and J 4 bases; nucleotides not matched to a gene: 6.

The sample holds many counts of this clonotype. The CDR3 region has the DNA TGCAGTGCTAGTCAGAGCGTCAATGAGCAGTTCTTC. This sequence encodes CSASQSVNEQFF. The rearrangement uses TRBV20-1 and TRBJ2-1; D ambiguous. CDR3 length: 12 residues. V was pared by 3 bases and J by 6 bases, with 9 bases between. CDR1 and CDR2 from the germline V gene are DFQATT and SNEGSKA (reference sequence).

The chain employs TRBV20-1 and TRBJ2-3; 7 bases are a match to TRBD2. J lost 2 bases, V lost 6 bases, and 17 bases had no gene match. Per the germline V gene, CDR1 is DFQATT and CDR2 is SNEGSKA (reference sequence). The CDR3 is made up of 17 amino acids. This CDR3 is CSANTPQGSGFTDTQYF. The CDR3 region has the DNA TGCAGTGCAAATACTCCTCAAGGTAGCGGGTTCACAGATACGCAGTATTTT.

This chain joins TRBV25-1 and TRBJ2-2, with 10 nucleotides matching TRBD2. The ends lost 6 bases at V and 4 bases at J; junction bases unmatched: 8. The CDR3 has 16 amino acids. The V gene's germline CDR1 is MGHDK and CDR2 SYGVNS. CDR3 DNA: TGTGCCAGCAGCCCGGGGAGCGGGAGGGTCACCGGGGAGCTGTTTTTT. This gives the protein CASSPGSGRVTGELFF.

The table lists this clonotype with many counts. An end of the junction differs from the germline gene, which may be a read error. The V call is TRBV5-1, the J call TRBJ2-1; D unclear. Germline V CDR1 and CDR2: SGHRS, YFSETQ. The CDR3 consists of 13 residues. The CDR3 spells CASSLGTYNEQFF. The CDR3 DNA sequence: TGTGCCAGCAGCTTAGGGACCTACAATGAGCAGTTCTTC.

The J gene is TRBJ2-7, the V gene TRBV4-1; D is unresolved. The CDR3 totals 15 residues. Germline assignment: CDR1 MGHRA and CDR2 YSYEKL. V dropped 1 base and J dropped 1 base, with 11 bases sitting between them. The CDR3 protein is CASSQVFPGSYEQYF. In DNA form, the CDR3 reads TGCGCCAGCAGCCAAGTATTCCCAGGATCCTACGAGCAGTACTTC.

This clonotype was recorded a few times. The genes are TRBV2 and TRBJ1-5, with 7 bases fitting TRBD1. This CDR3 is built from 16 residues. Germline loops: CDR1 SNHLY, CDR2 FYNNEI. V gave up 7 bases and J gave up 2 bases; unmatched junction bases: 11. The CDR3 coding sequence is TGTGCCAGCACCAGACTCCGACAGGGTGGCAATCAGCCCCAGCATTTT. It translates to CASTRLRQGGNQPQHF.

The chain employs TRBV20-1 and TRBJ1-2, with D unresolved. This CDR3 is 14 amino acids long. Germline V gives CDR1 DFQATT, CDR2 SNEGSKA (reference sequence). Trimming took 2 bases from V and 8 from J, leaving 18 bases between them. Written as DNA, the CDR3 is TGCAGTGCTAGAATTACAGACAACTCTCCCGGCTACACCTTC. Translated, it gives CSARITDNSPGYTF.

V gene TRBV30 combines with J gene TRBJ1-3, with TRBD1 matching over 9 bases. Germline V gene lookup returns CDR1 GTSNPN and CDR2 SVGIG (reference sequence). There are 16 residues in the CDR3. The V gene end was trimmed by 7 bases and the J gene end by 0 bases; junction bases not matched to a gene: 10. The CDR3 loop reads CALYRDRAHSGNTIYF. CDR3 in DNA: TGTGCCTTATACCGGGACAGGGCACACTCTGGAAACACCATATATTTT. The full variable domain, rest sourced from reference TRBV30 and TRBJ1-3, is SQTIHQWPATLVQPVGSPLSLECTVEGTSNPNLYWYRQAAGRGLQLLFYSVGIGQISSEVPQNLSASRPQDRQFILSSKKLLLSDSGFYLCALYRDRAHSGNTIYFGEGSWLTVV.

V is TRBV19 and J is TRBJ2-5, with D tentatively TRBD1 (5 bases). The CDR3 is 14 amino acids. V lost 3 bases and J lost 5, with 13 bases in between. Germline V gene sequence: CDR1 LNHDA, CDR2 SQIVND (reference sequence). The CDR3 DNA reads as TGTGCCAGTAGTATTCCCCGGAAGGGGGAGACCCAGTACTTC. It yields the protein CASSIPRKGETQYF.

The rearrangement joins TRBV12-3 or TRBV12-4 to TRBJ2-3, with D hard to call. The CDR3 extends over 16 amino acids. The V gene lost 3 bases and the J gene lost 3 bases, with 16 bases spanning the gap. CDR3 in amino acids: CASSFMGSGRTDTQYF. The DNA of the CDR3 is TGTGCCAGCAGTTTCATGGGGTCCGGAAGGACAGATACGCAGTATTTT.

The V call is TRBV11-2, the J call TRBJ1-2, with D uncertain. The V and J ends lost 4 bases and 5 bases respectively, with 11 bases between them. The CDR3 has 13 residues. The germline CDR1 and CDR2 sequences are SGHAT and FQNNGV. The DNA for the CDR3 is TGTGCCAGCAGCTACCGTTGGGATTATGGCTACACCTTC. The encoded protein is CASSYRWDYGYTF.

The table lists this clonotype with a few counts. The genes are TRBV12-3 or TRBV12-4 and TRBJ2-3, with 12 bases aligning to TRBD2. V lost 5 bases to trimming and J lost 5 bases; unmatched junction nucleotides: 8. The CDR3 has 16 amino acids. CDR3 sequence (DNA): TGTGCCAGCAGTATCGGACTAGCGGGGCTCAGAGATACGCAGTATTTT. Protein sequence: CASSIGLAGLRDTQYF.

In its sample, this clonotype was seen a few times. The rearrangement joins TRBV6-6 to TRBJ1-1, with no clear D. Germline CDR1 MNHNY, CDR2 SVGAGI (reference sequence). Trimming removed 7 bases at V and 0 bases at J, with 9 bases between. The CDR3 contains 13 residues. The CDR3 region has the DNA TGTGCCAGCAAACCAGGCATGAACACTGAAGCTTTCTTT. The encoded protein is CASKPGMNTEAFF.

This clonotype was seen only a few times. The chain employs TRBV29-1 and TRBJ2-5; 9 positions agree with TRBD1. CDR1 and CDR2 (germline): SQVTM, ANQGSEA. J gave up 5 bases and V 5 bases, and 12 bases lay outside the gene matches. The CDR3 contains 15 residues. CDR3 sequence reads: CSVPRDRVSVETQYF. CDR3 DNA: TGCAGCGTTCCGCGGGACAGGGTCTCTGTGGAGACCCAGTACTTC.

There are a few counts of this clonotype. The chain recombines TRBV7-9 with TRBJ2-1; TRBD2 matches at 8 bases. The length of the CDR3 is 14 residues. Germline CDR1 reads SEHNR; CDR2 reads FQNEAQ (reference sequence). The ends lost 5 bases at V and 6 bases at J; junction bases unmatched: 6. The DNA of the CDR3 is TGTGCCAGCAGCACCGGGACTAGATCCAATGAGCAGTTCTTC. Protein product: CASSTGTRSNEQFF.

This clonotype was observed at least ten times. CDR3 loop: CSASRSSSSFEQFF. DNA for the CDR3: TGCAGTGCTAGTAGGTCGTCTAGCTCGTTTGAGCAGTTCTTC. The genes are TRBV20-1 and TRBJ2-1; tentative D call: TRBD2 (5 bases). This CDR3 is built from 14 residues. Germline CDR1 DFQATT, CDR2 SNEGSKA (reference sequence). Trimming pared 3 bases from V and 9 bases from J, leaving 18 bases between.

On this clonotype itself: An end of the junction differs from the germline gene, which may be a read error. The rearrangement links TRBV29-1 to TRBJ2-4, with a tentative D call TRBD1 (6 bases). This CDR3 contains 13 residues. Germline V gene lookup returns CDR1 SQVTM and CDR2 ANQGSEA. The CDR3 region has the DNA TGCGGCGTTGAGGGGGTAGCCAAAAACATTCAGTACTTC. It is translated as CGVEGVAKNIQYF.

This clonotype was observed a few times. V and J are TRBV5-1 and TRBJ1-2; the D gene is possibly TRBD1 (5 bases). V lost 4 bases and J lost 3, with 13 bases in between. Germline V gene lookup returns CDR1 SGHRS and CDR2 YFSETQ. This CDR3 is 14 amino acids long. The CDR3: CASSDAQGHYGYTF. The CDR3 nucleotides read TGCGCCAGCAGCGACGCCCAGGGACACTATGGCTACACCTTC.

The chain couples TRBV29-1 to TRBJ2-7; no clear D gene. V was trimmed by 5 bases and J by 0 bases, leaving 14 bases between them. There are 14 residues in the CDR3. The germline V gene encodes CDR1 SQVTM and CDR2 ANQGSEA. DNA of the CDR3: TGCAGCGTTCGAAGGAAACTGAGCTCCTACGAGCAGTACTTC. Translation gives CSVRRKLSSYEQYF.

The rearrangement links TRBV6-2 or TRBV6-3 to TRBJ1-1, with no clear D. The V gene lost 5 bases and the J gene lost 5 bases, with 9 bases spanning the gap. The CDR3 extends over 12 amino acids. In germline, CDR1 is MNHEY, CDR2 SVGEGT. The CDR3 sequence: CASSVPRTEAFF. CDR3 nucleotide sequence: TGTGCCAGCAGTGTCCCTAGGACTGAAGCTTTCTTT.